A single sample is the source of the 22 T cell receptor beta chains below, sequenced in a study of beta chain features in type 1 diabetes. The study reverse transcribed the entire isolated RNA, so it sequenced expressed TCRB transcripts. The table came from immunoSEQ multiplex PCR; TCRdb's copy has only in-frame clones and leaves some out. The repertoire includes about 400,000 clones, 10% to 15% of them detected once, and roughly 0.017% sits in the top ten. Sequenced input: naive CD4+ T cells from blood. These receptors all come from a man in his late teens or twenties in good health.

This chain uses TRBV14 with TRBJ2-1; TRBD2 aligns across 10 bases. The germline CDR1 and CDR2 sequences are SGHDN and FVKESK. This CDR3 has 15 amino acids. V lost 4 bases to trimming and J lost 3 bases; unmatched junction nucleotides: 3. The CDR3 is CASSPLAGGYNEQFF. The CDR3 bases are TGTGCCAGCAGCCCTTTAGCGGGAGGCTACAATGAGCAGTTCTTC. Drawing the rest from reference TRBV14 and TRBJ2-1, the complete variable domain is EAGVTQFPSHSVIEKGQTVTLRCDPISGHDNLYWYRRVMGKEIKFLLHFVKESKQDESGMPNNRFLAERTGGTYSTLKVQPAELEDSGVYFCASSPLAGGYNEQFFGPGTRLTVL.

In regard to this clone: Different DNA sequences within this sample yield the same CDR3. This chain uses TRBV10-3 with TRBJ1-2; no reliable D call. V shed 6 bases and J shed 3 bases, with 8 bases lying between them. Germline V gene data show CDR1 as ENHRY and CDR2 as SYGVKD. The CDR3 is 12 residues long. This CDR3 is CAIRTGDYGYTF. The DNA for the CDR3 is TGTGCCATCAGGACGGGAGACTATGGCTACACCTTC.

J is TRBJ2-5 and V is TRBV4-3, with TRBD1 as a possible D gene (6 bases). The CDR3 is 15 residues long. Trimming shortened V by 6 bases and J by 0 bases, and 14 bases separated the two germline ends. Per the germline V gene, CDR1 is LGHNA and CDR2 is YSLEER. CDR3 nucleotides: TGCGCCAGCAGTGAACTTCAGGGGTACCAAGAGACCCAGTACTTC. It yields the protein CASSELQGYQETQYF.

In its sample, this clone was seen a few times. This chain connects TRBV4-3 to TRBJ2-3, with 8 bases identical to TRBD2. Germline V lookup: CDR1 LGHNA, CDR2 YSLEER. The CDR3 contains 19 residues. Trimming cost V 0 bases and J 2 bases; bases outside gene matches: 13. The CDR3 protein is CASSQDPSRVAGITDTQYF. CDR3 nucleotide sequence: TGCGCCAGCAGCCAAGATCCATCACGAGTAGCGGGGATCACAGATACGCAGTATTTT.

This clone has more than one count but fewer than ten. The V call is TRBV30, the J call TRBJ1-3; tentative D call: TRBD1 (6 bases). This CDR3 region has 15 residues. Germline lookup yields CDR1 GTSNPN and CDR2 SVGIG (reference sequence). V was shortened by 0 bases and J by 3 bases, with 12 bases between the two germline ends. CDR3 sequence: CAWSVLGRGGNTIYF. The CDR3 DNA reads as TGTGCCTGGAGTGTATTGGGCAGGGGTGGAAACACCATATATTTT.

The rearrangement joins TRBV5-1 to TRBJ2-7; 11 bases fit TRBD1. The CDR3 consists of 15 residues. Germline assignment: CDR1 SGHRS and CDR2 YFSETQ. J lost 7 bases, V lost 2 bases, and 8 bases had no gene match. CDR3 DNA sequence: TGCGCCAGCAGCTTTACCGGGACAGGGGGTCGGGAGCAGTACTTC. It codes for CASSFTGTGGREQYF.

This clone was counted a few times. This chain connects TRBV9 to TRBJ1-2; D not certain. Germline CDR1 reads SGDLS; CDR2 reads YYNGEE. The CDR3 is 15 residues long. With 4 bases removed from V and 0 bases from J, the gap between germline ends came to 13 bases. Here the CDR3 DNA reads TGTGCCAGCAGCACAAGTCCGGGAACTAACTATGGCTACACCTTC. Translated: CASSTSPGTNYGYTF.

The CDR3 region is CASSFWTGSEAFF. The CDR3 nucleotides are TGTGCCAGCAGCTTTTGGACAGGTAGTGAAGCTTTCTTT. J is TRBJ1-1 and V is TRBV7-9; 7 nucleotides agree with TRBD1. The CDR3 length is 13 residues. Looked up from germline, CDR1 is SEHNR and CDR2 is FQNEAQ (reference sequence). The V gene end was trimmed by 3 bases and the J gene end by 7 bases; junction bases not matched to a gene: 5.

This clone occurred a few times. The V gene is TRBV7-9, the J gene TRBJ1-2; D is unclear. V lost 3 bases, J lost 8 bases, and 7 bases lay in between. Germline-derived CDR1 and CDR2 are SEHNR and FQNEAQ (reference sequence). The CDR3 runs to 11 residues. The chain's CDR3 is CASSFRSGYTF. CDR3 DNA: TGTGCCAGCAGCTTCCGGTCCGGCTACACCTTC.

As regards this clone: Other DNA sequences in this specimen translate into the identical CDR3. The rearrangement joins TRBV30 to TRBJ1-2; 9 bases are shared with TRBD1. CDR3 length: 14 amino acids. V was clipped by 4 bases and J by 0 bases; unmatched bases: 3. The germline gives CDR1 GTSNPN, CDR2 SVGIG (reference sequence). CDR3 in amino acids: CAWNRDRANYGYTF. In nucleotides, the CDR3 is TGTGCCTGGAACAGGGACAGGGCTAACTATGGCTACACCTTC.

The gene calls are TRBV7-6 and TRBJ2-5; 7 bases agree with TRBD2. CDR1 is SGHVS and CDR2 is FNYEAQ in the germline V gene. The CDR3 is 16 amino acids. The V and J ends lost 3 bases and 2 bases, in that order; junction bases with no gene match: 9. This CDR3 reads CASSFVAGALQETQYF. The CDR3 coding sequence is TGTGCCAGCAGCTTTGTAGCGGGCGCGCTACAAGAGACCCAGTACTTC.

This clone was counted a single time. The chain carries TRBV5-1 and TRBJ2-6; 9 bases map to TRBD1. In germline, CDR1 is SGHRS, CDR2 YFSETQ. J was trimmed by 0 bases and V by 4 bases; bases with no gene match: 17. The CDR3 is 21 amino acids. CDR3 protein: CASSQGRPRDRASSGANVLTF. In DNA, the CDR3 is TGCGCCAGCAGCCAAGGTCGGCCTCGGGACAGGGCCTCCTCTGGGGCCAACGTCCTGACTTTC.

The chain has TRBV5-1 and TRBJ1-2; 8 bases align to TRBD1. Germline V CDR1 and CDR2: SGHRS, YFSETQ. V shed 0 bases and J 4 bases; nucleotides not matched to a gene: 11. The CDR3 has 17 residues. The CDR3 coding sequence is TGCGCCAGCAGCTTGGCCGGTAGTGGACAGGGAGGCTATGGCTACACCTTC. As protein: CASSLAGSGQGGYGYTF.

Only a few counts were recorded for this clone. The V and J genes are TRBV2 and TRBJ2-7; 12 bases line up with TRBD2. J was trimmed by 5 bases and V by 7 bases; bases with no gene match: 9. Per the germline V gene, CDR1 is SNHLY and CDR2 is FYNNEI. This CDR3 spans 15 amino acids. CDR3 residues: CASIPTSGSVHEQYF. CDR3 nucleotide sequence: TGTGCCAGCATTCCGACTAGCGGGAGCGTCCACGAGCAGTACTTC.

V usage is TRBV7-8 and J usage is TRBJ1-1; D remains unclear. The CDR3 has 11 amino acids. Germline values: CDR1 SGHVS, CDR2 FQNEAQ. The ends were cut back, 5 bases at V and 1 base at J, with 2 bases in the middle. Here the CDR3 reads CASSQNTEAFF. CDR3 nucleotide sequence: TGTGCCAGCAGCCAGAACACTGAAGCTTTCTTT.

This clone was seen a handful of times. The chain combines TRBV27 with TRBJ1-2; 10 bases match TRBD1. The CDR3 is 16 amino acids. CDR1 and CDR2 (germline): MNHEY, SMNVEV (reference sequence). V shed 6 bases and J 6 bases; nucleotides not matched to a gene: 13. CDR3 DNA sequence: TGTGCCAGCAGCCCGGGACAGGGGCTGTTTATTGATGGCTACACCTTC. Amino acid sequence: CASSPGQGLFIDGYTF.

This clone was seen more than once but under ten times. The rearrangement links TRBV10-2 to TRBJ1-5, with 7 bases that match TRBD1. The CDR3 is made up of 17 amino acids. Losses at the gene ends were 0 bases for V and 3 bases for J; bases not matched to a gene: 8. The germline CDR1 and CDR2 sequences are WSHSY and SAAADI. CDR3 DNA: TGCGCCAGCAGTGAGTCCATCCCGACAGGGCCCAATCAGCCCCAGCATTTT. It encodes CASSESIPTGPNQPQHF.

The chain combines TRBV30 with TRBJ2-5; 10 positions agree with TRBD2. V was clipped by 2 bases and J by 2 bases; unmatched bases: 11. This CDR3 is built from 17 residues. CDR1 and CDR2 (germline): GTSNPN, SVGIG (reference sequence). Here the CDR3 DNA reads TGTGCCTGGAGTTATAAACGAGGACTAGCGGAACAAGAGACCCAGTACTTC. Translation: CAWSYKRGLAEQETQYF.

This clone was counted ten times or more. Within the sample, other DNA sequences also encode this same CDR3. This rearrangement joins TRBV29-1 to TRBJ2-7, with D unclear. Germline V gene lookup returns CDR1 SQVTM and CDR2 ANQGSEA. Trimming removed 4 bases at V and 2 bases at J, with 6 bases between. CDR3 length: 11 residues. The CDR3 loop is CSVGQPYEQYF. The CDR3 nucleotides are TGCAGCGTTGGACAACCCTACGAGCAGTACTTC.

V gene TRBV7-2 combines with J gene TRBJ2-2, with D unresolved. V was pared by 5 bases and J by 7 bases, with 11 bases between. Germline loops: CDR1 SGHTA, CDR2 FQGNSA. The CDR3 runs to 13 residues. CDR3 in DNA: TGTGCCAGCAGCCCTCAATCGGGCGGGGAGCTGTTTTTT. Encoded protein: CASSPQSGGELFF.

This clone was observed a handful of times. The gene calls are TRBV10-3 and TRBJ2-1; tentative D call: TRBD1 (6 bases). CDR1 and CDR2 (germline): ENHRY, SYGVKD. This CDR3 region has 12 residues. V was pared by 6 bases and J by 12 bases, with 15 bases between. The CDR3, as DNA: TGTGCCATCAGAGGGGGTGGTCTCGGGCAGTTCTTC. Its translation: CAIRGGGLGQFF.

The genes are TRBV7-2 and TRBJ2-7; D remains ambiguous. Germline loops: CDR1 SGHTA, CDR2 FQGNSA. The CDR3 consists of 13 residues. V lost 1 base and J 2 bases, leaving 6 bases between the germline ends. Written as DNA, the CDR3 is TGTGCCAGCAGCTTAGGACGGGCCTACGAGCAGTACTTC. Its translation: CASSLGRAYEQYF.